The sequence of this T cell receptor (beta chain) was determined in a study of blood T cell repertoires in COVID-19. Measured with immunoSEQ multiplex PCR; TCRdb has only the in-frame clones, and not every one. The repertoire holds approximately 270,000 clones, 75% to 90% seen once, with 11% in the top ten. The CDR3 is 16 amino acids. The trim removed 5 bases at V and 3 bases at J, leaving 8 bases unmatched. Germline CDR1 reads SNHLY; CDR2 reads FYNNEI. Sequenced input: peripheral blood. The TCR sequence derives from a woman aged 70-85 years with acute or convalescent COVID-19. The chain joins TRBV2 to TRBJ2-5; 11 bases align to TRBD2. CDR3 sequence reads: CASSTARGLAEETQYF. DNA of the CDR3: TGTGCCAGCAGTACCGCACGGGGACTAGCGGAAGAGACCCAGTACTTC.